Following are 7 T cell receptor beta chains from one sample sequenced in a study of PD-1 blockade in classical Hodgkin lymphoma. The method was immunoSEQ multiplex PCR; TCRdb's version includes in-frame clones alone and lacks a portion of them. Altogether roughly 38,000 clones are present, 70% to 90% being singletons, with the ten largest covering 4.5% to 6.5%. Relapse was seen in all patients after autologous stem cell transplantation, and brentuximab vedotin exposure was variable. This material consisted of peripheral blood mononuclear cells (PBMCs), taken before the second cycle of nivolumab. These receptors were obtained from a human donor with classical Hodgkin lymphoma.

The CDR3 reads CASSEYGGANYGYTF. In nucleotides, the CDR3 is TGTGCCAGCAGTGAATATGGGGGAGCTAACTATGGCTACACCTTC. The V and J genes are TRBV25-1 and TRBJ1-2; TRBD1 might be the D (5 bases). CDR3 length: 15 residues. Per the germline V gene, CDR1 is MGHDK and CDR2 is SYGVNS. The V gene lost 0 bases and the J gene lost 0 bases, with 8 bases spanning the gap.

The CDR3 DNA reads as TGTGCCACCAGCAGAGTAGGATTGTTGATGAACACTGAAGCTTTCTTT. Translated: CATSRVGLLMNTEAFF. The chain has TRBV15 and TRBJ1-1; D is ambiguous. Per the germline V gene, CDR1 is LNHNV and CDR2 is YYDKDF (reference sequence). Trimming removed 1 base at V and 0 bases at J, with 12 bases between. This CDR3 is built from 16 residues.

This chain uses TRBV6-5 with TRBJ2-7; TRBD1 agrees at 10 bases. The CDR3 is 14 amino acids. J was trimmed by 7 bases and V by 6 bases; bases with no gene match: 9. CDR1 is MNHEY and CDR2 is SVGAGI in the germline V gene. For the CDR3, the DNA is TGTGCCAGCAGAGCCCAAGACAGGGGGCCTGAGCAGTACTTC. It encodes CASRAQDRGPEQYF.

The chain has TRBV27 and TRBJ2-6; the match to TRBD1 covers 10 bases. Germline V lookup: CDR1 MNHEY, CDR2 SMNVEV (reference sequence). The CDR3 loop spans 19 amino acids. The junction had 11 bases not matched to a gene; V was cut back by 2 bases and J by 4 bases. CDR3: CASSLETGTGVTGANVLTF. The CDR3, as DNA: TGTGCCAGCAGTTTAGAAACCGGGACAGGGGTGACAGGGGCCAACGTCCTGACTTTC.

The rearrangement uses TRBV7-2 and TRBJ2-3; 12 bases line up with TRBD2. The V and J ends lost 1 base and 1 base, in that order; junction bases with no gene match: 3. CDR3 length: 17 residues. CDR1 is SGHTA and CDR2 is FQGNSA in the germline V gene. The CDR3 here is CASSLDLAGGGTDTQYF. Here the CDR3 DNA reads TGTGCCAGCAGCTTAGATCTAGCGGGGGGGGGCACAGATACGCAGTATTTT.

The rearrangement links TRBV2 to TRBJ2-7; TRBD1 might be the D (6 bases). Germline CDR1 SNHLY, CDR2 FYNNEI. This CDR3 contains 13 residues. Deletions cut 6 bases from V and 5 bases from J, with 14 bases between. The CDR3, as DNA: TGTGCCAGCAGAGCCGGGACACTTAACGAGCAGTACTTC. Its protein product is CASRAGTLNEQYF.

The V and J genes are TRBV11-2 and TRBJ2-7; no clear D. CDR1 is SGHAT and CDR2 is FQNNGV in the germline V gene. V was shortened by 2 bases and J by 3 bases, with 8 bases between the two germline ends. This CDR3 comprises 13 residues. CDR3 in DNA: TGTGCCAGCAGCTTACTACCTAACTACGAGCAGTACTTC. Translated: CASSLLPNYEQYF. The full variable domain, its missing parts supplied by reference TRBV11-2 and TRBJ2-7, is EAGVAQSPRYKIIEKRQSVAFWCNPISGHATLYWYQQILGQGPKLLIQFQNNGVVDDSQLPKDRFSAERLKGVDSTLKIQPAKLEDSAVYLCASSLLPNYEQYFGPGTRLTVT.